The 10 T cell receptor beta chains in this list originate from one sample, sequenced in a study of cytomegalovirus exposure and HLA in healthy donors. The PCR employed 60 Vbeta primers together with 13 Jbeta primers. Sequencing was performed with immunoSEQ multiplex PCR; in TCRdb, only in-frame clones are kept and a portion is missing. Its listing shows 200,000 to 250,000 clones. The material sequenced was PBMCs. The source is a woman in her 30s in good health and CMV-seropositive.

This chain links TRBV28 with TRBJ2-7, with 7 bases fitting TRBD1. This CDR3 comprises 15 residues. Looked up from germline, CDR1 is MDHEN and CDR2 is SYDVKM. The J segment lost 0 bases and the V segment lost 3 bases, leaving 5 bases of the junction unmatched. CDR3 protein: CASSFLQGPSYEQYF. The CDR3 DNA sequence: TGTGCCAGCAGTTTCCTACAGGGGCCCTCCTACGAGCAGTACTTC.

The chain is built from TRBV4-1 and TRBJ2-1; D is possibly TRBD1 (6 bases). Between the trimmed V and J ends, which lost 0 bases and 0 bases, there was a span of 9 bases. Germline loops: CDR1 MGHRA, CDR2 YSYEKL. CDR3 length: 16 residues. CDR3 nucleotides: TGCGCCAGCAGCCAAGATGACAGGAGCTCCTACAATGAGCAGTTCTTC. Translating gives CASSQDDRSSYNEQFF.

The CDR3 is CASSQRSSGLDEQYF. The CDR3 DNA follows: TGTGCCAGCAGCCAGCGGTCTAGCGGTTTAGACGAGCAGTACTTC. The rearrangement joins TRBV9 to TRBJ2-7, with TRBD2 matching 7 bases. Trimming cost V 4 bases and J 5 bases; bases outside gene matches: 12. CDR1 and CDR2 from the germline V gene are SGDLS and YYNGEE. The CDR3 is made up of 15 amino acids.

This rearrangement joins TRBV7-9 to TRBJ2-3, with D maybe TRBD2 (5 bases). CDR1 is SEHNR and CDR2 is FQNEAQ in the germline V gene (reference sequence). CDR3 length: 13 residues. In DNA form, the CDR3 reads TGTGCGGACCGAGCTAGCATGTCAGATACGCAGTATTTT. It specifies CADRASMSDTQYF.

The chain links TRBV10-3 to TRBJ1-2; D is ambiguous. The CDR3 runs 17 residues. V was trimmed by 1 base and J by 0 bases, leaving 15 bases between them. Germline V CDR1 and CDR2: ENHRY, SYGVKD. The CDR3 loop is CAISEWVRSLANYGYTF. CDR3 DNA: TGTGCCATCAGTGAGTGGGTTCGGAGTTTAGCTAACTATGGCTACACCTTC.

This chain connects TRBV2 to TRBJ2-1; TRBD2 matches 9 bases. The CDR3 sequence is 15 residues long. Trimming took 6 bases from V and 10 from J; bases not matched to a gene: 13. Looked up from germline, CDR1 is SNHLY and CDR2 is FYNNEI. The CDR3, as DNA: TGTGCCAGCAGACGGAGCGGGGGGAATGGCTGGGAGCAGTTCTTC. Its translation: CASRRSGGNGWEQFF.

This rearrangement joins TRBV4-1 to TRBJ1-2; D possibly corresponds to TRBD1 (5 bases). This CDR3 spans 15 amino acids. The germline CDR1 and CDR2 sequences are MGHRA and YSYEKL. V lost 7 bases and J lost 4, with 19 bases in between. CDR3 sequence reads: CASTRTAGPSYGYTF. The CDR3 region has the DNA TGCGCCAGCACCCGAACGGCAGGGCCCTCCTATGGCTACACCTTC.

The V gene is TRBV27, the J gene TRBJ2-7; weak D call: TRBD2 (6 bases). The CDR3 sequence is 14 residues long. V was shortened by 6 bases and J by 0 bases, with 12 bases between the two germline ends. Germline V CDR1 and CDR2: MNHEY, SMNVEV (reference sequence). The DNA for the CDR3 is TGTGCCAGCAGGAGACTAGACCGCTCCTACGAGCAGTACTTC. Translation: CASRRLDRSYEQYF.

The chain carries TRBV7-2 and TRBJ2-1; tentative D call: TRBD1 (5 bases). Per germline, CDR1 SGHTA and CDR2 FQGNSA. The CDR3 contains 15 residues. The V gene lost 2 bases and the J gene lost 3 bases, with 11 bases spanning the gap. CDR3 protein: CASSLQGGNYNEQFF. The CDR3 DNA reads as TGTGCCAGCAGCTTACAGGGTGGGAACTACAATGAGCAGTTCTTC.

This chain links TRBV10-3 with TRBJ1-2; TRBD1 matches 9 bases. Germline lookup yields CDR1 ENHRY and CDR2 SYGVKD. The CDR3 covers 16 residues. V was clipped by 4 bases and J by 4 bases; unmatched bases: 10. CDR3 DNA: TGTGCCATCAGTGTGCATGACACAGGGGGCACCTATGGCTACACCTTC. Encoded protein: CAISVHDTGGTYGYTF.